The 15 T cell receptor beta chains below come from one sample, sequenced in a study of CD8+CD57+ T cells in acquired aplastic anemia. An expansion of CD8+CD57+ cells by flow cytometry had been shown in patients chosen for sequencing. The TCR beta profiling, which covered VDJ combination and CDR3 sequence, was carried out using genomic DNA as the template. MiXCR, run by TCRdb on the reads, gives a single entry per CDR3 protein. This sample has about 160,000 distinct CDR3 sequences, with over 55% found just once. Sample: sorted CD4+, CD8+, or CD8+CD57+ T cells (not recorded which) from PBMCs. The receptors stem from a human donor with aplastic anemia.

This clonotype has at least ten counts. The chain employs TRBV4-3 and TRBJ2-7, with a possible D match to TRBD1 (6 bases). Trimming took off 2 bases at V and 3 bases at J, with 14 bases between the two ends. Per germline, CDR1 LGHNA and CDR2 YSLEER. The CDR3 has 15 residues. In DNA form, the CDR3 reads TGCGCCAGCAGCCAAAATATCAGGGGAAGCTACGAGCAGTACGTC. Amino acid sequence: CASSQNIRGSYEQYV.

The chain links TRBV12-3 or TRBV12-4 to TRBJ2-7; the D gene is possibly TRBD1 (5 bases). The length of the CDR3 is 14 residues. The ends were cut back, 6 bases at V and 6 bases at J, with 18 bases in the middle. As DNA, the CDR3 is TGTGCCAGCAGCTCCTCCCCAGGGCGTCGCGAGCAGTACTTC. This encodes CASSSSPGRREQYF.

Concerning this clonotype: At one of its ends the junction is not consistent with the germline gene, which may arise from a read error. The genes are TRBV7-9 and TRBJ2-3; D gene unclear. Germline lookup yields CDR1 SEHNR and CDR2 FQNEAQ (reference sequence). This CDR3 is built from 14 residues. Here the CDR3 DNA reads TGCGCCAGCAGCCAAGATACAAGCACAGATACGCAGTATTTT. Protein product: CASSQDTSTDTQYF.

The chain recombines TRBV5-7 with TRBJ2-1, with 11 bases that match TRBD2. TRBV5-7 is annotated as an ORF whose role is uncertain. This CDR3 spans 15 amino acids. Trimming took 1 base from V and 8 from J; bases not matched to a gene: 5. CDR3 nucleotide sequence: TGTGCCAGCAGCTTGCTAGCGGGGGGCTGGGATGAGCAGTTCTTC. Protein product: CASSLLAGGWDEQFF.

CDR3 in amino acids: CATLGRSPTSAYEQYF. For the CDR3, the DNA is TGTGCCACCCTTGGCAGGTCCCCGACCTCAGCCTACGAGCAGTACTTC. The V call is TRBV19, the J call TRBJ2-7; no clear D. Trimming took off 10 bases at V and 2 bases at J, with 24 bases between the two ends. Germline-derived CDR1 and CDR2 are LNHDA and SQIVND (reference sequence). The CDR3 covers 16 residues.

This rearrangement joins TRBV10-3 to TRBJ2-1, with 9 bases matching TRBD1. Germline V lookup: CDR1 ENHRY, CDR2 SYGVKD. The V gene end was trimmed by 6 bases and the J gene end by 8 bases; junction bases not matched to a gene: 11. This CDR3 region has 15 residues. The CDR3 coding sequence is TGTGCCATCAGGAAAGAGGGACAGGGAAACGATGAGCAGTTCTTC. This translates into CAIRKEGQGNDEQFF.

In DNA, the CDR3 is TGTGCCAGCAGACCCGCTCCCAAGGCTTTCTTT. Protein sequence: CASRPAPKAFF. This chain connects TRBV6-5 to TRBJ1-1; D gene ambiguous. Per germline, CDR1 MNHEY and CDR2 SVGAGI. The CDR3 totals 11 residues. The ends were cut back, 6 bases at V and 11 bases at J, with 13 bases in the middle.

The chain links TRBV7-8 to TRBJ1-4; D unresolved. The CDR3 loop spans 14 amino acids. Trimming removed 5 bases from V and 7 bases from J, with 14 bases in between. The germline gives CDR1 SGHVS, CDR2 FQNEAQ. CDR3 DNA sequence: TGTGCCAGCAGCCCTCGGGGTACGGCTGAAAAACTGTTTTTT. Translated, it gives CASSPRGTAEKLFF. The full variable domain, completed using reference TRBV7-8 and TRBJ1-4, is GAGVSQSPRYKVAKRGQDVALRCDPISGHVSLFWYQQALGQGPEFLTYFQNEAQLDKSGLPSDRFFAERPEGSVSTLKIQRTQQEDSAVYLCASSPRGTAEKLFFGSGTQLSVL.

J is TRBJ2-7 and V is TRBV5-6; 7 bases line up with TRBD1. V lost 3 bases, J lost 2 bases, and 2 bases stayed unmatched. The CDR3 extends over 13 amino acids. Per germline, CDR1 SGHDT and CDR2 YYEEEE. The CDR3 protein is CASSWTGAYEQYF. The CDR3 DNA reads TGTGCCAGCAGCTGGACAGGAGCCTACGAGCAGTACTTC.

The chain joins TRBV29-1 to TRBJ2-1; D might be TRBD2 (6 bases). There are 16 residues in the CDR3. V shed 7 bases and J shed 0 bases, with 19 bases lying between them. Germline CDR1 is SQVTM and CDR2 is ANQGSEA. CDR3 bases: TGCAGCGCCGAGGAGGGCCGACGGAGCTCCTACAATGAGCAGTTCTTC. Translation gives CSAEEGRRSSYNEQFF.

As regards this clonotype: At one end the junction does not follow the germline gene, possibly because of a read error. This chain uses TRBV10-2 with TRBJ1-4, with D unresolved. This CDR3 comprises 14 residues. Germline values: CDR1 WSHSY, CDR2 SAAADI. In nucleotides, the CDR3 is TGTGCCAGCAGCACCCGTCAAGGTGGTGAAAAACTGTTTTTT. Protein product: CASSTRQGGEKLFF.

The chain joins TRBV5-1 to TRBJ2-5; maybe TRBD1 (6 bases). The germline V gene encodes CDR1 SGHRS and CDR2 YFSETQ. V shed 2 bases and J shed 2 bases, with 13 bases lying between them. The CDR3 totals 15 residues. The CDR3 DNA reads TGCGCCAGCAGCTTACAGGGTTTACAACAAGAGACCCAGTACTTC. It encodes CASSLQGLQQETQYF.

The V call is TRBV10-3, the J call TRBJ1-1; D unclear. Looked up from germline, CDR1 is ENHRY and CDR2 is SYGVKD. The germline V and J ends were trimmed by 4 bases and 5 bases, with 11 bases remaining between them. There are 13 residues in the CDR3. CDR3 nucleotides: TGTGCCATCAGTGCCTCATCCAGGACTGAAGCTTTCTTT. Encoded protein: CAISASSRTEAFF.

This rearrangement joins TRBV6-1 to TRBJ1-6; D not resolved. The CDR3 has 14 amino acids. Germline V CDR1 and CDR2: MNHNS, SASEGT. Trimming pared 0 bases from V and 12 bases from J, leaving 12 bases between. Here the CDR3 DNA reads TGTGCCAGCAGTGAAGCGCAAGAGATTCAACCCCTCCACTTT. It yields the protein CASSEAQEIQPLHF.

This chain joins TRBV10-3 and TRBJ1-6; no definite D call. Germline values: CDR1 ENHRY, CDR2 SYGVKD. The CDR3 runs to 13 residues. V shed 8 bases and J shed 4 bases, with 9 bases lying between them. This CDR3 is CAISRGYNSPLHF. The CDR3 nucleotides are TGTGCCATCTCCCGGGGTTATAATTCACCCCTCCACTTT.